Described below is a single T cell receptor beta chain sequence and its context. There are 11 residues in the CDR3. Germline loops: CDR1 SQVTM, CDR2 ANQGSEA. Trimming removed 7 bases from V and 15 bases from J; junction bases left unmatched: 10. Study members were between roughly 18 and 90 years old and lived in some 26 US regions. Participants were placed into cohorts based on the clinical history they reported. Per the original methods: From reference gene primer amplification, estimates of nucleated cell counts were derived. Only in-frame clones appear in the TCRdb table, and some are missing; sequencing was by immunoSEQ multiplex PCR. That table supplies the V and J calls and clone size; D and trimming were determined from the DNA. This repertoire shows under 200,000 clones, roughly 90% found once; its top ten account for 7%. This sample stems from a study of blood T cell repertoires in COVID-19. Study background: From T cells, B-cell-depleted T cells, or PBMCs came the material, which was cDNA or gDNA.

The sequencing sample was made of PBMCs or T cells enriched from blood (not recorded which). The V and J genes are TRBV29-1 and TRBJ2-1; TRBD1 aligns across 9 bases. This receptor was obtained from a woman aged 50 to 60 who had recovered from COVID-19. The CDR3 DNA reads as TGCAGCGCCGCAGACGGGACAGGGAGGTTCTTC. Translation gives CSAADGTGRFF.